This is a list of T cell receptor beta chains from one sample in a study of CD8+ T cells in alopecia areata. Only in-frame clones appear in the TCRdb table, and some are missing; sequencing was by immunoSEQ multiplex PCR. The sample lists more than 110,000 clones, roughly three fifths occurring once. The sequencing here drew on CD4+ T cells sorted from blood, taken at week 0. The origin of the receptors is a human donor with alopecia areata. CDR3s leave out the opening cysteine and the closing phenylalanine or tryptophan.

v_call cdr3_aa
TRBV5-1 ASSLGPGETQTQY
TRBV18 ASSEGHGNTIY
TRBV5-1 ASSLPTDSSTDTQY
TRBV30 AWGRTGSNQPQH
TRBV5-1 ASSLTSGEESPLH
TRBV2 ASSVWLAGNEQF
TRBV30 AWSPNWGSNVLT
TRBV30 AWSVWGLNTEAF
TRBV7-2 ASSLDSANYGYT
TRBV30 AWGTVGYT
TRBV14 ASSQVTTRSGELF
TRBV29-1 SVDRASLNEQF
TRBV27 ASSSETARSPLH
TRBV7-9 ASSNAGRGKGYEQY
TRBV7-9 ASTPRGGVTETQY
TRBV10-3 AISDHSRTDGGYT
TRBV30 AWSVGGQTYEQY
TRBV27 ASSLTGNTEAF
TRBV29-1 TWRKETDTQY
TRBV5-1 ASSLGPPRTDTQY
TRBV11-1 ASSAGITRRAF
TRBV10-3 AISVQGRNEQF
TRBV30 AWSRGGETQY
TRBV5-1 ASSVHMARDEKLF
TRBV10-3 AIRGGEETQY
TRBV11-3 ASSPTRGTYEQY
TRBV5-1 ASSPGTDTYNEQF
TRBV30 AWSVSGYEQY